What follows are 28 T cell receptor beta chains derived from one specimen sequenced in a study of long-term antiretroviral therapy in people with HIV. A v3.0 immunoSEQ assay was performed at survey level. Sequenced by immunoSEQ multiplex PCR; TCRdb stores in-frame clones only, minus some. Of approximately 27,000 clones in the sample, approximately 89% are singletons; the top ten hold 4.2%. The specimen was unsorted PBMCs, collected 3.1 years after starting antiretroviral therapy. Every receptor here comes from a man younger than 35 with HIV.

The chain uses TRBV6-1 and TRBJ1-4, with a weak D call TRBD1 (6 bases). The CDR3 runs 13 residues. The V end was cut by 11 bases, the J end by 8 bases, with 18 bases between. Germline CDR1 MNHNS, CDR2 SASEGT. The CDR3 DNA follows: TGTGCCTCCGAGGCAGGGGAGGGGGAAAAACTGTTTTTT. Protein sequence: CASEAGEGEKLFF.

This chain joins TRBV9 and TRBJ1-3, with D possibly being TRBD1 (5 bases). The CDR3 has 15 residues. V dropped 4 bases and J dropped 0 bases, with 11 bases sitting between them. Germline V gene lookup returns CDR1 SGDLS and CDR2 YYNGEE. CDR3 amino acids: CASSLGAFSGNTIYF. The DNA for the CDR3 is TGTGCCAGCAGCTTAGGGGCGTTCTCTGGAAACACCATATATTTT. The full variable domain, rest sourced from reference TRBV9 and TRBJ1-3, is DSGVTQTPKHLITATGQRVTLRCSPRSGDLSVYWYQQSLDQGLQFLIQYYNGEERAKGNILERFSAQQFPDLHSELNLSSLELGDSALYFCASSLGAFSGNTIYFGEGSWLTVV.

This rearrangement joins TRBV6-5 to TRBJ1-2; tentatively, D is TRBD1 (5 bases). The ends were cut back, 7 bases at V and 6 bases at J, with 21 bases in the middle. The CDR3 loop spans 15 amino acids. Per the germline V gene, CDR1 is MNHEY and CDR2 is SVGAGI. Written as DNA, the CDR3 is TGTGCCAGCACCGGTCAGGGCGGGGCGGTCGATGGCTACACCTTC. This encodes CASTGQGGAVDGYTF.

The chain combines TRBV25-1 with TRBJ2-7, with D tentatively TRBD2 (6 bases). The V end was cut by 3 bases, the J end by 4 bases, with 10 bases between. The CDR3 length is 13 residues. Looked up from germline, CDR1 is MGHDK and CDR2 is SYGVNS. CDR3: CASSEEGLYEQYF. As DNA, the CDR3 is TGTGCCAGCAGTGAGGAGGGCTTGTACGAGCAGTACTTC.

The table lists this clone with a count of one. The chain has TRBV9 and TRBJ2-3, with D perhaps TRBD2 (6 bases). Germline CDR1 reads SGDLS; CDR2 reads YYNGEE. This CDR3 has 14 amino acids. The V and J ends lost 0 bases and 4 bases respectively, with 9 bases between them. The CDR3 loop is CASSVGGVPDTQYF. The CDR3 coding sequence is TGTGCCAGCAGCGTAGGGGGGGTCCCAGATACGCAGTATTTT. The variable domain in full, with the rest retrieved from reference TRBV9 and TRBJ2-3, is DSGVTQTPKHLITATGQRVTLRCSPRSGDLSVYWYQQSLDQGLQFLIQYYNGEERAKGNILERFSAQQFPDLHSELNLSSLELGDSALYFCASSVGGVPDTQYFGPGTRLTVL.

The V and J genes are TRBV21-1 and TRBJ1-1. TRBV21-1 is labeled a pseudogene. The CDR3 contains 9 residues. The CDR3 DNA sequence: TGTGCCAGCAGCAAAGGAGCTTTCTTT. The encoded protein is CASSKGAFF.

The CDR3 DNA is TGTGCCAGCAGCTTGGACAGTTTCTATGGCTACACCTTC. Translated: CASSLDSFYGYTF. The chain joins TRBV5-4 to TRBJ1-2; no definite D call. CDR1 is SGHNT, CDR2 YYREEE, per germline (reference sequence). The CDR3 is 13 residues long. V was trimmed by 0 bases and J by 4 bases, leaving 7 bases between them.

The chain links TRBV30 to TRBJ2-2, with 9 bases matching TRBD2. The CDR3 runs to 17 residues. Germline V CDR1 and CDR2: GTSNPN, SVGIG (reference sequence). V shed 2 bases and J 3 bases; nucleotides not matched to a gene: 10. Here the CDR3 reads CAWSRYAGGSDTGELFF. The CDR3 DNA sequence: TGTGCCTGGAGTCGCTACGCGGGAGGGTCTGACACCGGGGAGCTGTTTTTT.

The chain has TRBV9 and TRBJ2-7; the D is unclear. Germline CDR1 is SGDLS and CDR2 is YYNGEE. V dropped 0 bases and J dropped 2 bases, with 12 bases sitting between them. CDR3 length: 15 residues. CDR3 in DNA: TGTGCCAGCAGCGTAGCAGGCCCCGGAGCCTACGAGCAGTACTTC. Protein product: CASSVAGPGAYEQYF.

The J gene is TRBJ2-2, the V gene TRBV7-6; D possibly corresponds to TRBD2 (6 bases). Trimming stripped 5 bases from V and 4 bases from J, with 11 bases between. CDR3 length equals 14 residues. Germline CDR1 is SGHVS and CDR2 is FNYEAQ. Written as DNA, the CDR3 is TGTGCCAGCAGCAAAGATAGCGGCACCGGGGAGCTGTTTTTT. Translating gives CASSKDSGTGELFF.

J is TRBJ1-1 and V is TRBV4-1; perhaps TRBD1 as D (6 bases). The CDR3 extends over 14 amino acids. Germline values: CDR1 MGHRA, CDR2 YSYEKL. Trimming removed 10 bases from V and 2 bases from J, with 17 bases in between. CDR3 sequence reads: CATQGLNPNTEAFF. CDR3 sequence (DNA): TGCGCCACACAGGGCCTTAACCCTAACACTGAAGCTTTCTTT.

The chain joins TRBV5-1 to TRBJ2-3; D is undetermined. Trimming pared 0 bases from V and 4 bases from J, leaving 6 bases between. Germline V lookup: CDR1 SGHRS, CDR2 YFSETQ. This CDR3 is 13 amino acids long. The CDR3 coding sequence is TGCGCCAGCAGCTTGGGCCGGTCAGATACGCAGTATTTT. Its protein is CASSLGRSDTQYF.

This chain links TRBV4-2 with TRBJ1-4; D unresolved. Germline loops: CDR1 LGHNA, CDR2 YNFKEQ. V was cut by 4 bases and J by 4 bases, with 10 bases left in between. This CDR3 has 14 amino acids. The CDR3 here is CASSLGRDNEKLFF. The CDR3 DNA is TGTGCCAGCAGCCTAGGACGGGATAATGAAAAACTGTTTTTT.

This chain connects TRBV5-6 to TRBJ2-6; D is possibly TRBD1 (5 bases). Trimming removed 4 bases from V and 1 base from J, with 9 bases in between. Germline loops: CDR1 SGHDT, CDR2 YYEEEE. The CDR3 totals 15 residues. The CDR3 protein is CASSPRQSGANVLTF. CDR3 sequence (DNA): TGTGCCAGCAGCCCCCGACAGTCTGGGGCCAACGTCCTGACTTTC.

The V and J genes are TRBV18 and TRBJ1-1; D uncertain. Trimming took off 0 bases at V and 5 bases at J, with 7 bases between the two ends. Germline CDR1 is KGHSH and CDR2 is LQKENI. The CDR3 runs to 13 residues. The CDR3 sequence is CASSPPIKTEAFF. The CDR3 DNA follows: TGTGCCAGCTCACCACCGATTAAGACTGAAGCTTTCTTT.

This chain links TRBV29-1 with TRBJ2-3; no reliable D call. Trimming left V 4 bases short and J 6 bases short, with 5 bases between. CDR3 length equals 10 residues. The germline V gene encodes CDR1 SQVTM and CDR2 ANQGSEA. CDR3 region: CSVAWDTQYF. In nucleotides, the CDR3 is TGCAGCGTTGCATGGGATACGCAGTATTTT.

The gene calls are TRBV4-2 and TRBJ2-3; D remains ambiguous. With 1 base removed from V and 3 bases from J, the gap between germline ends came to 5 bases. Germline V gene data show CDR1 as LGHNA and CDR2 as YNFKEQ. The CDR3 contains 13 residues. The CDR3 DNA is TGTGCCAGCAGCCAAGGTGCTACAGATACGCAGTATTTT. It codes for CASSQGATDTQYF.

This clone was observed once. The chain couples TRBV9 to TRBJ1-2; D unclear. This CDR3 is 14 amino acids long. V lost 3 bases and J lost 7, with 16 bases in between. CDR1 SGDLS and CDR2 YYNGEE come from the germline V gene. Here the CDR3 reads CASSDLRPASGYTF. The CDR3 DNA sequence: TGTGCCAGCAGCGACCTCCGGCCCGCTTCTGGCTACACCTTC.

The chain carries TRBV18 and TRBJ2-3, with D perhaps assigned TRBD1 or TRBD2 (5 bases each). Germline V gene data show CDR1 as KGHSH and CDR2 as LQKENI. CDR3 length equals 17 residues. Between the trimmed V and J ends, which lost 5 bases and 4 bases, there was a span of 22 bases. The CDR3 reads CASSSLPGPDPADTQYF. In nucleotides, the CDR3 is TGTGCCAGCTCATCGCTTCCGGGACCAGACCCCGCAGATACGCAGTATTTT.

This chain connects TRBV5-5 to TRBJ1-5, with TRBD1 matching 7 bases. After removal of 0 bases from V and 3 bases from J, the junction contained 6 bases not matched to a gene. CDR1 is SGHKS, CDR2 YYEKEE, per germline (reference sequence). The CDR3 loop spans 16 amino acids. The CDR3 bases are TGTGCCAGCAGCTTGGAGCAGGGGGTTATCAATCAGCCCCAGCATTTT. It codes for CASSLEQGVINQPQHF.

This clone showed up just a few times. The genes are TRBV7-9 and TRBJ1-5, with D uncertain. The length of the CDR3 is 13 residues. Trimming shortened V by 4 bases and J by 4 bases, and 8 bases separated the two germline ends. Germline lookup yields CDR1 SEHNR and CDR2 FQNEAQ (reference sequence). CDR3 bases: TGTGCCAGCAGCTATGGCATAAATCAGCCCCAGCATTTT. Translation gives CASSYGINQPQHF.

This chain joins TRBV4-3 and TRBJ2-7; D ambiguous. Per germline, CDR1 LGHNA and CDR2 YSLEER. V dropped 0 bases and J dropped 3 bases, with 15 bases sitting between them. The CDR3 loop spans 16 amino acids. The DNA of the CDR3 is TGCGCCAGCAGCCAAGAAGCTGAACTTACCGACTACGAGCAGTACTTC. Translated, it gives CASSQEAELTDYEQYF.

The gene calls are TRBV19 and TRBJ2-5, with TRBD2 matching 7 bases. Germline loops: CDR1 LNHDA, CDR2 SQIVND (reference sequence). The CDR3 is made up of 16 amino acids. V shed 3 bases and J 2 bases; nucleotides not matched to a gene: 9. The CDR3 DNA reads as TGTGCCAGTAGTATTGGGGAATTCGGGGGGCAAGAGACCCAGTACTTC. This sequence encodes CASSIGEFGGQETQYF.

Here the CDR3 DNA reads TGTGCCACCAGCAGAGACAGGGGAACCGGGGAGCTGTTTTTT. It yields the protein CATSRDRGTGELFF. The gene calls are TRBV15 and TRBJ2-2; D might be TRBD1 (6 bases). Looked up from germline, CDR1 is LNHNV and CDR2 is YYDKDF (reference sequence). The CDR3 sequence is 14 residues long. The V and J ends lost 0 bases and 5 bases respectively, with 7 bases between them.

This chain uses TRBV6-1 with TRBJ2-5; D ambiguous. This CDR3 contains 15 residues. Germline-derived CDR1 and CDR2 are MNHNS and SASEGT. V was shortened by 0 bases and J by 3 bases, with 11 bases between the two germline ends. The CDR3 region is CASSEAGGLEETQYF. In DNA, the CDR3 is TGTGCCAGCAGTGAAGCGGGTGGCTTAGAAGAGACCCAGTACTTC.

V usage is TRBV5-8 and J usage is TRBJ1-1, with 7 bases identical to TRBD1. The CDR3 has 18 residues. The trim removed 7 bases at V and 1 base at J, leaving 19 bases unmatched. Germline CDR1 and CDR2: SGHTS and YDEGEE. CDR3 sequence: CASSSIEGALITNTEAFF. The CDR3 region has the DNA TGTGCCAGCTCCTCTATCGAGGGGGCCCTCATCACGAACACTGAAGCTTTCTTT.

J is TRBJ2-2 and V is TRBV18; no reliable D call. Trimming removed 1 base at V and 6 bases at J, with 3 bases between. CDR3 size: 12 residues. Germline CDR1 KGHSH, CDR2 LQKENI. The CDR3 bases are TGTGCCAGCTCACCACGGGCCGGGGAGCTGTTTTTT. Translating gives CASSPRAGELFF. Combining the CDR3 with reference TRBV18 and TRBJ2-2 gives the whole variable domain NAGVMQNPRHLVRRRGQEARLRCSPMKGHSHVYWYRQLPEEGLKFMVYLQKENIIDESGMPKERFSAEFPKEGPSILRIQQVVRGDSAAYFCASSPRAGELFFGEGSRLTVL.

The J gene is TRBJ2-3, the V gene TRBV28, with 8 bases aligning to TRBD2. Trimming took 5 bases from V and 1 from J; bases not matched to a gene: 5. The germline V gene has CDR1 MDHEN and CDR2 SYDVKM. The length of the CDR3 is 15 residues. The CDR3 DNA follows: TGTGCCAGCAGTACTCCGGGACTAGGCACAGATACGCAGTATTTT. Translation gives CASSTPGLGTDTQYF.